This entry features one T cell receptor (beta chain) sequence. This entry comes from a study of T cell changes during pregnancy in multiple sclerosis. In germline, CDR1 is MNHEY, CDR2 SMNVEV (reference sequence). The CDR3 runs to 15 residues. Germline trimming cut 5 bases from V and 5 bases from J; bases unmatched to any gene: 10. Assay used: immunoSEQ multiplex PCR; TCRdb lists only in-frame clones, some missing. The sample carries under 50,000 clones, around 93% recorded once. The sample consisted of CD8+ T cells from peripheral blood mononuclear cells, taken before pregnancy. This sequence was found in a female donor with multiple sclerosis, enrolled in a pregnancy study. The chain combines TRBV27 with TRBJ2-5; TRBD1 matches 8 bases. CDR3 loop: CASSPLQDRVETQYF. In DNA form, the CDR3 reads TGTGCCAGCAGTCCCCTCCAGGACAGGGTTGAGACCCAGTACTTC.